The 25 T cell receptor beta chains below come from one sample, sequenced in a study of technical replicates of blood from a handful of donors. Only in-frame clones appear in the TCRdb table, and some are missing; sequencing was by immunoSEQ multiplex PCR. The sample contains under 15,000 clones, around 94% of which appear only once. Sequencing was done on a sample of PBMCs. Receptors originate from a human donor in good health.

This clone was recorded only once. The chain links TRBV15 to TRBJ2-7; D uncertain. Between the trimmed V and J ends, which lost 3 bases and 5 bases, there was a span of 14 bases. CDR1 and CDR2 from the germline V gene are LNHNV and YYDKDF (reference sequence). CDR3 length: 14 residues. The CDR3 here is CATSRTFGRNEQYF. The CDR3, as DNA: TGTGCCACCAGCAGGACATTCGGTCGGAACGAGCAGTACTTC.

This clone showed up just once. The chain links TRBV7-8 to TRBJ2-1, with 12 bases that match TRBD2. This CDR3 is 18 amino acids long. With 1 base clipped from V and 1 base from J, the junction kept 5 bases outside the gene matches. Germline CDR1 reads SGHVS; CDR2 reads FQNEAQ. In DNA form, the CDR3 reads TGTGCCAGCAGCTTAGAACTAGCGGGAGGACAGTCCTACAATGAGCAGTTCTTC. Its translation is CASSLELAGGQSYNEQFF.

This chain uses TRBV6-1 with TRBJ2-7; 9 bases map to TRBD1. V was pared by 4 bases and J by 3 bases, with 10 bases of the junction left unmatched. Germline loops: CDR1 MNHNS, CDR2 SASEGT. CDR3 length equals 16 residues. The CDR3 spells CASSGYGTGSVYEQYF. For the CDR3, the DNA is TGTGCCAGCAGTGGCTACGGGACAGGGTCCGTCTACGAGCAGTACTTC.

The chain recombines TRBV11-2 with TRBJ2-5; D is undetermined. Germline CDR1 is SGHAT and CDR2 is FQNNGV. The CDR3 contains 14 residues. Trimming stripped 2 bases from V and 1 base from J, with 8 bases between. The DNA for the CDR3 is TGTGCCAGCAGCTTAAGCAGGCGCCAAGAGACCCAGTACTTC. Translation: CASSLSRRQETQYF.

The V and J genes are TRBV27 and TRBJ1-3; D may be TRBD1 (5 bases). Per germline, CDR1 MNHEY and CDR2 SMNVEV (reference sequence). There are 15 residues in the CDR3. With 8 bases removed from V and 2 bases from J, the gap between germline ends came to 16 bases. The CDR3 loop reads CASSRSWGAGNTIYF. For the CDR3, the DNA is TGTGCCAGCTCCCGGTCCTGGGGGGCTGGAAACACCATATATTTT.

The chain joins TRBV12-5 to TRBJ2-7; perhaps TRBD1 as D (5 bases). Trimming took off 5 bases at V and 5 bases at J, with 19 bases between the two ends. Germline CDR1 is LGHNT and CDR2 is FRNRAP. The CDR3 is made up of 15 amino acids. CDR3 loop: CASGLNPDGRDEQYF. In DNA, the CDR3 is TGTGCTAGTGGTCTCAACCCAGACGGCAGGGACGAGCAGTACTTC.

V gene TRBV6-1 combines with J gene TRBJ1-2; possibly TRBD1 for D (5 bases). CDR1 is MNHNS and CDR2 is SASEGT in the germline V gene. V lost 3 bases and J lost 4, with 15 bases in between. The CDR3 is made up of 15 amino acids. This chain's CDR3 is CASSDARARVYGYTF. The CDR3 bases are TGTGCCAGCAGTGATGCCAGGGCAAGGGTCTATGGCTACACCTTC.

This rearrangement joins TRBV27 to TRBJ2-1, with 7 bases fitting TRBD2. J was trimmed by 6 bases and V by 5 bases; bases with no gene match: 7. From germline, CDR1 is MNHEY and CDR2 SMNVEV (reference sequence). There are 14 residues in the CDR3. In nucleotides, the CDR3 is TGTGCCAGCAGTATACAGACTAGCAGCAATGAGCAGTTCTTC. Translating it yields CASSIQTSSNEQFF.

The chain combines TRBV9 with TRBJ1-3, with D perhaps matching TRBD1 (6 bases). The germline V and J ends were trimmed by 0 bases and 7 bases, with 11 bases remaining between them. The CDR3 consists of 14 residues. Germline-derived CDR1 and CDR2 are SGDLS and YYNGEE. The CDR3, as DNA: TGTGCCAGCAGCGTAGATAGGGGGAGCAACACCATATATTTT. Protein: CASSVDRGSNTIYF. Looking up the rest from reference TRBV9 and TRBJ1-3 gives the full variable domain: DSGVTQTPKHLITATGQRVTLRCSPRSGDLSVYWYQQSLDQGLQFLIQYYNGEERAKGNILERFSAQQFPDLHSELNLSSLELGDSALYFCASSVDRGSNTIYFGEGSWLTVV.

The genes are TRBV19 and TRBJ2-4; D may be TRBD2 (5 bases). Trimming left V 5 bases short and J 3 bases short, with 14 bases between. The V gene's germline CDR1 is LNHDA and CDR2 SQIVND (reference sequence). The CDR3 totals 15 residues. The CDR3 is CASSAQTAGKNIQYF. For the CDR3, the DNA is TGTGCCAGTAGTGCCCAGACGGCGGGCAAAAACATTCAGTACTTC.

This clone was seen more than once but under ten times. The chain combines TRBV5-3 with TRBJ1-2; no definite D call. TRBV5-3 is given ORF status, its function remaining uncertain. The ends were cut back, 4 bases at V and 4 bases at J, with 17 bases in the middle. The CDR3 contains 15 residues. The CDR3 sequence is CARSLSLGRLYGYTF. CDR3 nucleotides: TGTGCCAGAAGCCTAAGCCTCGGGAGACTCTATGGCTACACCTTC.

This clone has just one count. V usage is TRBV19 and J usage is TRBJ2-7; 12 bases are shared with TRBD2. J was trimmed by 4 bases and V by 2 bases; bases with no gene match: 9. Germline assignment: CDR1 LNHDA and CDR2 SQIVND (reference sequence). There are 17 residues in the CDR3. The DNA of the CDR3 is TGTGCCAGTAGTATATCCACCAGAGGACTAGCGGGGTACGAGCAGTACTTC. Translated, it gives CASSISTRGLAGYEQYF.

The V gene is TRBV13, the J gene TRBJ2-1, with TRBD2 identical over 9 bases. The germline CDR1 and CDR2 sequences are PRHDT and FYEKMQ (reference sequence). V trimming: 6 bases; J trimming: 2 bases; junction bases outside the gene matches: 5. This CDR3 contains 15 residues. CDR3 residues: CASRAGGLTYNEQFF. As DNA, the CDR3 is TGTGCCAGCAGGGCGGGAGGGCTCACCTACAATGAGCAGTTCTTC.

This chain links TRBV19 with TRBJ1-1; 7 positions agree with TRBD1. Germline assignment: CDR1 LNHDA and CDR2 SQIVND (reference sequence). J lost 1 base, V lost 2 bases, and 4 bases had no gene match. The CDR3 is 15 residues long. The CDR3 coding sequence is TGTGCCAGTAGTATATCCGAGGGGGCGAACACTGAAGCTTTCTTT. It codes for CASSISEGANTEAFF.

The V and J genes are TRBV27 and TRBJ2-7; D may be TRBD2 (5 bases). CDR3 length equals 10 residues. The germline CDR1 and CDR2 sequences are MNHEY and SMNVEV (reference sequence). V lost 8 bases and J 3 bases, leaving 5 bases between the germline ends. This chain's CDR3 is CASGGYEQYF. CDR3 in DNA: TGTGCCAGCGGAGGCTACGAGCAGTACTTC.

The CDR3 here is CASSLLAGLESEKLFF. For the CDR3, the DNA is TGTGCCAGCAGTTTACTGGCAGGGCTAGAGTCTGAAAAACTGTTTTTT. The chain has TRBV27 and TRBJ1-4, with D tentatively TRBD1 (5 bases). The CDR3 is made up of 16 amino acids. V lost 2 bases, J lost 7 bases, and 17 bases lay in between. Per germline, CDR1 MNHEY and CDR2 SMNVEV (reference sequence). The entire variable domain, with the rest obtained from reference TRBV27 and TRBJ1-4, is as follows: EAQVTQNPRYLITVTGKKLTVTCSQNMNHEYMSWYRQDPGLGLRQIYYSMNVEVTDKGDVPEGYKVSRKEKRNFPLILESPSPNQTSLYFCASSLLAGLESEKLFFGSGTQLSVL.

The genes are TRBV20-1 and TRBJ2-1, with a possible D match to TRBD1 (5 bases). There are 10 residues in the CDR3. Germline-derived CDR1 and CDR2 are DFQATT and SNEGSKA (reference sequence). V gave up 2 bases and J gave up 11 bases, with 7 bases separating them. CDR3 loop: CSARRTQQFF. As DNA, the CDR3 is TGCAGTGCTAGAAGGACACAGCAGTTCTTC.

This chain uses TRBV30 with TRBJ1-3, with D maybe TRBD1 (5 bases). The CDR3 has 14 residues. Germline assignment: CDR1 GTSNPN and CDR2 SVGIG (reference sequence). Trimming removed 3 bases at V and 7 bases at J, with 16 bases between. The CDR3 nucleotides are TGTGCCTGGAGGAAGGTTCTCGGGGGTAACACCATATATTTT. It yields the protein CAWRKVLGGNTIYF. Full variable domain (missing parts from reference TRBV30 and TRBJ1-3): SQTIHQWPATLVQPVGSPLSLECTVEGTSNPNLYWYRQAAGRGLQLLFYSVGIGQISSEVPQNLSASRPQDRQFILSSKKLLLSDSGFYLCAWRKVLGGNTIYFGEGSWLTVV.

This clone showed up just once. V is TRBV7-7 and J is TRBJ2-7; no clear D gene. The V gene's germline CDR1 is SSHAT and CDR2 FNYEAQ (reference sequence). The CDR3 totals 13 residues. V lost 2 bases and J lost 2, with 7 bases in between. This chain's CDR3 is CASSLPPTYEQYF. CDR3 bases: TGTGCCAGCAGCTTACCCCCTACCTACGAGCAGTACTTC.

This rearrangement joins TRBV28 to TRBJ2-2; TRBD1 is a possible D gene (6 bases). The CDR3 is 15 residues long. The V end was cut by 7 bases, the J end by 3 bases, with 15 bases between. The V gene's germline CDR1 is MDHEN and CDR2 SYDVKM. CDR3 DNA: TGTGCCAGCAACGCCCGGGACACATACACCGGGGAGCTGTTTTTT. Translation gives CASNARDTYTGELFF.

The chain is built from TRBV27 and TRBJ2-7; 9 bases line up with TRBD1. Trimming cost V 4 bases and J 2 bases; bases outside gene matches: 6. CDR1 and CDR2 from the germline V gene are MNHEY and SMNVEV (reference sequence). The CDR3 totals 15 residues. CDR3 protein: CASSYSGTGTYEQYF. The CDR3 DNA follows: TGTGCCAGCAGTTACTCCGGGACAGGGACCTACGAGCAGTACTTC.

The rearrangement links TRBV7-9 to TRBJ1-1; 9 nucleotides match TRBD1. The CDR3 contains 17 residues. V was clipped by 5 bases and J by 4 bases; unmatched bases: 14. Germline assignment: CDR1 SEHNR and CDR2 FQNEAQ (reference sequence). CDR3 amino acids: CASSTYPGQGTGTEAFF. CDR3 in DNA: TGTGCCAGCAGCACCTACCCGGGACAGGGCACGGGCACTGAAGCTTTCTTT.

The chain employs TRBV4-2 and TRBJ1-1; 9 positions agree with TRBD1. The germline gives CDR1 LGHNA, CDR2 YNFKEQ. The CDR3 covers 17 residues. The V gene end was trimmed by 0 bases and the J gene end by 1 base; junction bases not matched to a gene: 6. In DNA form, the CDR3 reads TGTGCCAGCAGCCAAGATTCCCCGGACAGGGGGAACACTGAAGCTTTCTTT. Translating it yields CASSQDSPDRGNTEAFF.

The chain joins TRBV7-2 to TRBJ2-1; 11 bases match TRBD2. The germline CDR1 and CDR2 sequences are SGHTA and FQGNSA. The CDR3 spans 16 residues. V dropped 1 base and J dropped 4; count of bases not matched to a gene: 3. The chain's CDR3 is CASSLEVAGGYNEQFF. CDR3 coding DNA: TGTGCCAGCAGCTTAGAGGTAGCGGGAGGGTACAATGAGCAGTTCTTC.

The chain is built from TRBV5-1 and TRBJ2-7, with TRBD1 identical over 9 bases. Germline V gene lookup returns CDR1 SGHRS and CDR2 YFSETQ. This CDR3 has 16 residues. Germline trimming cut 0 bases from V and 0 bases from J; bases unmatched to any gene: 4. CDR3 protein: CASSLGGQGFSYEQYF. The DNA for the CDR3 is TGCGCCAGCAGCTTGGGGGGACAGGGTTTCTCCTACGAGCAGTACTTC. Complete variable domain (other parts from reference TRBV5-1 and TRBJ2-7): KAGVTQTPRYLIKTRGQQVTLSCSPISGHRSVSWYQQTPGQGLQFLFEYFSETQRNKGNFPGRFSGRQFSNSRSEMNVSTLELGDSALYLCASSLGGQGFSYEQYFGPGTRLTVT.